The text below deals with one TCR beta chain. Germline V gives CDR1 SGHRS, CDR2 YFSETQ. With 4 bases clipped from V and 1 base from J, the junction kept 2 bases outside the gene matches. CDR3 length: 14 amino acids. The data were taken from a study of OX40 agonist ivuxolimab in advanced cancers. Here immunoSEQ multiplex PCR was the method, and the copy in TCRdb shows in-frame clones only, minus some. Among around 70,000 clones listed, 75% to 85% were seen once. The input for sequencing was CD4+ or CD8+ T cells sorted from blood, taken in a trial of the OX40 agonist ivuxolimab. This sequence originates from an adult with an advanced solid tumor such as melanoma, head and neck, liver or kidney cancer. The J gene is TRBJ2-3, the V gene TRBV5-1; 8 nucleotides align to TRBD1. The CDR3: CASSQGQGTDTQYF. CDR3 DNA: TGCGCCAGCAGCCAGGGACAGGGCACAGATACGCAGTATTTT.